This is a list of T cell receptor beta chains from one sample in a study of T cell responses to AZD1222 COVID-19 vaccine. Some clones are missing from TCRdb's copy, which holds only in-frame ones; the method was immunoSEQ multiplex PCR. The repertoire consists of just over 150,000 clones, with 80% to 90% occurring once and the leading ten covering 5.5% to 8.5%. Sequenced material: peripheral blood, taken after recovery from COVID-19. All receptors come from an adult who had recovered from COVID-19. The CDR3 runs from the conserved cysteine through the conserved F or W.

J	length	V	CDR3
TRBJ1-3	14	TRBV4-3	CASSPSSSGNTIYF
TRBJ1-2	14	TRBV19	CASSISQGIYGYTF
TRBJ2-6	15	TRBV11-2	CASSLDRAGANVLTF
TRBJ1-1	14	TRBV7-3	CASSLRRLNTEAFF
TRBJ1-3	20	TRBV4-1	CASSQAPTTGTGGGRNTIYF
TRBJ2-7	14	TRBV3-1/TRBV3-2	CASSQDLQDYEQYF
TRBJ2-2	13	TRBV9	CASSLDNTGELFF
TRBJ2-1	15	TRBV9	CASSVDGTGDNEQFF
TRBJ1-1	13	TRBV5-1	CASMAGWNTEAFF
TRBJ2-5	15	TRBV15	CATSRDLRGPETQYF
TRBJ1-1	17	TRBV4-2	CASSQDQGTAPGTEAFF
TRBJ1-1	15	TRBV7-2	CASSLDLGSNTEAFF
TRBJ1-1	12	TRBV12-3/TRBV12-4	CASSLQNTEAFF